This T cell receptor (beta chain) was recorded in a study of cytomegalovirus exposure and HLA in healthy donors. The primer mix had 60 Vbeta and 13 Jbeta primers. Data came from immunoSEQ multiplex PCR; TCRdb stores just in-frame clones and leaves some out. Among around 200,000 clones, roughly 85% were seen once, and the ten largest hold less than 2.5%. On this clone: The antigen is not known.

Broader study findings: The authors reported that TCR beta sequences could predict HLA-A and HLA-B alleles. These predictions were accurate for most subjects in the first cohort.

Germline V lookup: CDR1 MDHEN, CDR2 SYDVKM. The CDR3 loop spans 15 amino acids. V lost 3 bases to trimming and J lost 5 bases; unmatched junction nucleotides: 8. The receptor comes from a woman in her 50s in good health and CMV-seronegative. The source material was PBMCs. V and J are TRBV28 and TRBJ2-5; 8 bases align to TRBD2. Here the CDR3 reads CASSFSSGVWETQYF. The CDR3 DNA sequence: TGTGCCAGCAGTTTCAGTAGCGGGGTGTGGGAGACCCAGTACTTC.